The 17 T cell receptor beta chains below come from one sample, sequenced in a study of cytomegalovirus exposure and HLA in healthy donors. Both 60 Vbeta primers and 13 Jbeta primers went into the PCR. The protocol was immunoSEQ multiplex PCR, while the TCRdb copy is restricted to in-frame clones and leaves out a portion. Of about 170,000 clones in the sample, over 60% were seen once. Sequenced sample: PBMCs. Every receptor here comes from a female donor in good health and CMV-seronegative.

Written as DNA, the CDR3 is TGTGCCAGCAGCATCCATAGCAGCAATGAGCAGTTCTTC. Translated, it gives CASSIHSSNEQFF. This rearrangement joins TRBV7-3 to TRBJ2-1, with D hard to call. Germline V gene data show CDR1 as SGHTA and CDR2 as FQGTGA. V was trimmed by 5 bases and J by 6 bases, leaving 11 bases between them. The CDR3 covers 13 residues. Filled out from reference TRBV7-3 and TRBJ2-1, the complete variable domain reads GAGVSQTPSNKVTEKGKYVELRCDPISGHTALYWYRQSLGQGPEFLIYFQGTGAADDSGLPNDRFFAVRPEGSVSTLKIQRTERGDSAVYLCASSIHSSNEQFFGPGTRLTVL.

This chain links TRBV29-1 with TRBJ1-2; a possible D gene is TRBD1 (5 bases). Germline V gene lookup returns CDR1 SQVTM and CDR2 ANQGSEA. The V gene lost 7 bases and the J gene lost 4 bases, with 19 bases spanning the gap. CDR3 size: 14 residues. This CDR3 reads CSALLQGSGYGYTF. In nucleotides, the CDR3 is TGCAGCGCCCTCCTCCAGGGCTCGGGCTATGGCTACACCTTC.

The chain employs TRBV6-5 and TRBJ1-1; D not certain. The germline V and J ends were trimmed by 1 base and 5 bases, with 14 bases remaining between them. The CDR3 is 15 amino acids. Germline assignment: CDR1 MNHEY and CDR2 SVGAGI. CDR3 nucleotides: TGTGCCAGCAGTTACTATGGCAGGACGGGAACTGAAGCTTTCTTT. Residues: CASSYYGRTGTEAFF.

The CDR3 bases are TGTGCCAGCAGCCAGGGACTAGCGGCTCGGGATACGCAGTATTTT. Its protein product is CASSQGLAARDTQYF. This chain uses TRBV25-1 with TRBJ2-3, with 11 positions matching TRBD2. CDR1 and CDR2 (germline): MGHDK, SYGVNS. This CDR3 is 15 amino acids long. J gave up 6 bases and V 6 bases, and 8 bases lay outside the gene matches. Complete variable domain (other parts from reference TRBV25-1 and TRBJ2-3): EADIYQTPRYLVIGTGKKITLECSQTMGHDKMYWYQQDPGMELHLIHYSYGVNSTEKGDLSSESTVSRIRTEHFPLTLESARPSHTSQYLCASSQGLAARDTQYFGPGTRLTVL.

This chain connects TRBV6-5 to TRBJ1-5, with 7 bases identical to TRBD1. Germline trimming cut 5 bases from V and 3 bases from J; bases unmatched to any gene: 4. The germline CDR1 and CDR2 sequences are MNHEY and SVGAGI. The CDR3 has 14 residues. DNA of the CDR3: TGTGCCAGCAGTCCACAGGGGTCCAATCAGCCCCAGCATTTT. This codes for CASSPQGSNQPQHF.

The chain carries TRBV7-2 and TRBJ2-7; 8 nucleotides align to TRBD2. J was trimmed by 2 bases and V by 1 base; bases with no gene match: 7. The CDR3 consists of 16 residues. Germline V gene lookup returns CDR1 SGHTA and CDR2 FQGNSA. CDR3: CASSLDGGGSTYEQYF. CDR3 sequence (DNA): TGTGCCAGCAGCTTAGACGGCGGGGGGTCTACCTACGAGCAGTACTTC.

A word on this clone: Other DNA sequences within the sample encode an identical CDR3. Written as DNA, the CDR3 is TGTGCCAGCTCACTCAATACAGGGGCCCTGGCGCCCCAGCATTTT. This translates into CASSLNTGALAPQHF. The chain links TRBV18 to TRBJ1-5; 7 positions agree with TRBD1. This CDR3 has 15 residues. V was pared by 4 bases and J by 9 bases, with 12 bases of the junction left unmatched. Looked up from germline, CDR1 is KGHSH and CDR2 is LQKENI.

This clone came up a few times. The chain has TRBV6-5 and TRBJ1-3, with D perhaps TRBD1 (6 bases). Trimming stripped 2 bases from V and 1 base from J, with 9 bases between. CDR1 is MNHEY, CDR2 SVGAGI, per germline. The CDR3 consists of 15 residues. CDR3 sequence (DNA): TGTGCCAGCAGTTACGAGGGGGGGTCTGGAAACACCATATATTTT. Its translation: CASSYEGGSGNTIYF.

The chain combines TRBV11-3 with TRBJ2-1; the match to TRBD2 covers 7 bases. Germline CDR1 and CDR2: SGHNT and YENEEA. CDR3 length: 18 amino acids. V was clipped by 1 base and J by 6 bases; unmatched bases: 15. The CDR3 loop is CASSLGEGNRAGLNEQFF. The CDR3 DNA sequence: TGTGCCAGCAGCTTAGGGGAGGGAAACCGAGCGGGGCTCAATGAGCAGTTCTTC.

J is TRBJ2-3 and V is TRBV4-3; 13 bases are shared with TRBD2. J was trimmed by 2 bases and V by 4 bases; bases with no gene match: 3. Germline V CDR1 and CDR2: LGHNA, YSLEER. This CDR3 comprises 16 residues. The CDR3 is CASSRGLAGDTDTQYF. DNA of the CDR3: TGCGCCAGCAGCCGAGGACTAGCGGGGGACACAGATACGCAGTATTTT.

Here the CDR3 reads CASSTTRTGVFIQNTEAFF. The CDR3, as DNA: TGTGCCAGTAGTACCACTCGGACAGGGGTCTTTATACAGAACACTGAAGCTTTCTTT. This chain uses TRBV19 with TRBJ1-1; 9 bases map to TRBD1. The trim removed 4 bases at V and 1 base at J, leaving 16 bases unmatched. Germline V lookup: CDR1 LNHDA, CDR2 SQIVND (reference sequence). CDR3 length: 19 residues. Based on the CDR3 plus reference TRBV19 and TRBJ1-1, the full variable domain is DGGITQSPKYLFRKEGQNVTLSCEQNLNHDAMYWYRQDPGQGLRLIYYSQIVNDFQKGDIAEGYSVSREKKESFPLTVTSAQKNPTAFYLCASSTTRTGVFIQNTEAFFGQGTRLTVV.

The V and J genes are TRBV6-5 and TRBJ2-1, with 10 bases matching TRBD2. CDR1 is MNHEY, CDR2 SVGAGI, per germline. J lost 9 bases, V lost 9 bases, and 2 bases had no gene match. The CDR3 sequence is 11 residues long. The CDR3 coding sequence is TGTGCCAGTGGGACTAGCGCTGAGCAGTTCTTC. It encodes CASGTSAEQFF.

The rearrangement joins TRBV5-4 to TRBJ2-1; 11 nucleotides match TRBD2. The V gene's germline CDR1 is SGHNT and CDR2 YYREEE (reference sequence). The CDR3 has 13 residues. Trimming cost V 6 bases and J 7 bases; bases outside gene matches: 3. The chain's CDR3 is CASNLAGGNEQFF. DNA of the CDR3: TGTGCCAGCAATTTAGCGGGGGGGAATGAGCAGTTCTTC.

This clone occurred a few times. CDR3 in DNA: TGTGCCAGCAGTTACGGCCAAGGGACATACTATGGCTACACCTTC. It specifies CASSYGQGTYYGYTF. The genes are TRBV6-6 and TRBJ1-2, with D perhaps TRBD1 (6 bases). The CDR3 is made up of 15 amino acids. CDR1 MNHNY and CDR2 SVGAGI come from the germline V gene (reference sequence). With 2 bases removed from V and 3 bases from J, the gap between germline ends came to 13 bases.

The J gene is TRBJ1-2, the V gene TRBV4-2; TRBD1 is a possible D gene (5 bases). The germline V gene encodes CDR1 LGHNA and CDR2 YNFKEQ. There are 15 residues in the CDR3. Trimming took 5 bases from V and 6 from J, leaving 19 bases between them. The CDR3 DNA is TGTGCCAGCAGCTTTGGGGCTTTAGGGGATCATGGCTACACCTTC. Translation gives CASSFGALGDHGYTF.

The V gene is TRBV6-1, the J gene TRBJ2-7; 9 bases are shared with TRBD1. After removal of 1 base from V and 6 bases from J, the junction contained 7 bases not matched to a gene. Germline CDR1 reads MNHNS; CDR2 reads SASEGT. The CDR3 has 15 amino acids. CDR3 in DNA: TGTGCCAGCAGTGAAGGGGTCGGGACAGGGCGCGAGCAGTACTTC. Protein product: CASSEGVGTGREQYF.

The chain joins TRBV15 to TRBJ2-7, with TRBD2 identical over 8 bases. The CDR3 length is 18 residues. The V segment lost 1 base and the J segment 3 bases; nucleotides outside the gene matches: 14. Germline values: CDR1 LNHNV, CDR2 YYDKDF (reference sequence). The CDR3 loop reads CATSRARGAGGIYYEQYF. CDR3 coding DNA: TGTGCCACCAGCAGAGCCCGCGGGGCGGGAGGCATTTACTACGAGCAGTACTTC.